This T cell receptor (beta chain) was retrieved from a study of blood T cell repertoires in COVID-19. Study as a whole: The samples span acute and convalescent COVID-19 from the United States, Italy and Spain. The analysed material was cDNA or gDNA that came from T cells, B-cell-depleted T cells, or PBMCs.

Trimming cost V 8 bases and J 8 bases, with 18 bases left between them. CDR1 is MNHEY and CDR2 is SVGAGI in the germline V gene. The CDR3 contains 14 residues. In the original processing: Counts of nucleated cells, estimated from reference gene primer amplification, were obtained. Clones were sequenced by immunoSEQ multiplex PCR, and TCRdb holds only the in-frame ones, with some missing. That table gives V, J and clone size, and the DNA gave D and trimming. The sample lists about 100,000 clones, around 89% seen once, with about 30% in the top ten. This clone was found a few times. V usage is TRBV6-5 and J usage is TRBJ2-2; D is perhaps TRBD1 (6 bases). This sequence was found in a woman at least 80 years old with acute or convalescent COVID-19. The sample taken for sequencing was peripheral blood. CDR3 loop: CASSGATAVGELFF. CDR3 coding DNA: TGTGCCAGCTCAGGGGCGACGGCGGTTGGGGAGCTGTTTTTT.